Each of the 9 T cell receptor beta chains below was sequenced from the same sample in a study of cytomegalovirus exposure and HLA in healthy donors. Researchers ran the PCR with 60 Vbeta and 13 Jbeta primers. Here immunoSEQ multiplex PCR was the method, and the copy in TCRdb shows in-frame clones only, minus some. The data show roughly 290,000 clones, over 85% seen once. Material for sequencing was PBMCs. Receptor source: a woman under 30 in good health and CMV-seronegative.

V gene TRBV2 combines with J gene TRBJ2-3; TRBD2 matches 15 bases. J lost 4 bases, V lost 7 bases, and 9 bases had no gene match. The CDR3 runs to 17 residues. Germline assignment: CDR1 SNHLY and CDR2 FYNNEI. CDR3 region: CASTWTSGGAGADTQYF. The CDR3 DNA is TGTGCCAGCACGTGGACTAGCGGGGGGGCCGGAGCAGATACGCAGTATTTT.

The rearrangement links TRBV9 to TRBJ1-3; no definite D call. The CDR3 totals 19 residues. Germline loops: CDR1 SGDLS, CDR2 YYNGEE. Trimming cost V 0 bases and J 2 bases, with 21 bases left between them. The CDR3 sequence: CASSVANYPYSKAGNTIYF. The CDR3 nucleotides read TGTGCCAGCAGCGTAGCTAATTACCCCTACAGTAAGGCTGGAAACACCATATATTTT.

This clone came up once. The chain links TRBV21-1 to TRBJ2-1; the table's D call, TRBD1, has no DNA check behind it. TRBV21-1 is given as a pseudogene. The CDR3 loop spans 15 amino acids. CDR3 amino acids: CASSSKGIKNNEQFF. CDR3 nucleotides: TGTGCCAGCAGCTCCAAGGGGATAAAAAACAATGAGCAGTTCTTC.

This chain uses TRBV6-1 with TRBJ1-2; D not certain. CDR3 size: 14 residues. From germline, CDR1 is MNHNS and CDR2 SASEGT. Trimming removed 5 bases from V and 0 bases from J, with 10 bases in between. The CDR3: CASSKLTSNYGYTF. For the CDR3, the DNA is TGTGCCAGCAGTAAGCTAACTTCTAACTATGGCTACACCTTC.

The CDR3 DNA reads TGTGCCAGCAGCGTAGCTCCTGGCAGACGGGAAGGAAACACCATATATTTT. Translating it yields CASSVAPGRREGNTIYF. The chain recombines TRBV9 with TRBJ1-3; no clear D. CDR1 is SGDLS, CDR2 YYNGEE, per germline. The CDR3 contains 17 residues. The germline V and J ends were trimmed by 0 bases and 4 bases, with 17 bases remaining between them.

V is TRBV29-1 and J is TRBJ2-2, with 10 positions matching TRBD2. CDR3 length equals 15 residues. The V segment lost 4 bases and the J segment 5 bases; nucleotides outside the gene matches: 7. CDR1 is SQVTM, CDR2 ANQGSEA, per germline. The CDR3 DNA sequence: TGCAGCGTTGGGCGGAGCGGGGGGGCGACCGGGGAGCTGTTTTTT. Protein sequence: CSVGRSGGATGELFF.

The rearrangement links TRBV19 to TRBJ2-7; D perhaps matches TRBD1 (6 bases). The CDR3 contains 13 residues. Per the germline V gene, CDR1 is LNHDA and CDR2 is SQIVND (reference sequence). V was pared by 5 bases and J by 2 bases, with 10 bases between. The CDR3 DNA follows: TGTGCCAGTAGTCTTCCAGGGGCCTACGAGCAGTACTTC. It specifies CASSLPGAYEQYF.

This chain connects TRBV2 to TRBJ2-1, with 9 positions matching TRBD2. This CDR3 contains 16 residues. Per germline, CDR1 SNHLY and CDR2 FYNNEI. J gave up 6 bases and V 7 bases, and 13 bases lay outside the gene matches. CDR3 sequence: CASKTVTTSGFNEQFF. Here the CDR3 DNA reads TGTGCCAGCAAAACTGTAACGACTAGCGGTTTCAATGAGCAGTTCTTC. The whole variable domain, filled in from reference TRBV2 and TRBJ2-1, reads EPEVTQTPSHQVTQMGQEVILRCVPISNHLYFYWYRQILGQKVEFLVSFYNNEISEKSEIFDDQFSVERPDGSNFTLKIRSTKLEDSAMYFCASKTVTTSGFNEQFFGPGTRLTVL.

The J gene is TRBJ1-1, the V gene TRBV10-1; TRBD1 aligns across 9 bases. The CDR3 is made up of 13 amino acids. The V and J ends lost 2 bases and 13 bases, in that order; junction bases with no gene match: 8. The germline V gene encodes CDR1 WNHNN and CDR2 SYGVQD (reference sequence). The CDR3 reads CASSEPGQGRIFF. The CDR3 DNA reads TGCGCCAGCAGTGAGCCGGGACAGGGAAGGATTTTCTTT.